A single sample gave rise to the 12 T cell receptor beta chains below, sequenced in a study of cytomegalovirus exposure and HLA in healthy donors. With 60 Vbeta and 13 Jbeta primers, the PCR was carried out. Sequenced by immunoSEQ multiplex PCR; TCRdb stores in-frame clones only, minus some. Among tens of thousands of clones listed, roughly 81% were seen once. The sample comprised PBMCs. These TCRs come from a woman between 25 and 40 years old in good health and CMV-seronegative.

This sequence joins TRBV6-6 and TRBJ2-5; possible D gene TRBD2, 6 bases. The CDR3 spans 13 residues. Germline V gene data show CDR1 as MNHNY and CDR2 as SVGAGI (reference sequence). V was shortened by 0 bases and J by 9 bases, with 11 bases between the two germline ends. The CDR3 DNA sequence: TGTGCCAGCAGTTACTCCCGGGAGTATGCCCAGTACTTC. Translating it yields CASSYSREYAQYF.

The chain has TRBV29-1 and TRBJ2-7; weak D call: TRBD1 (6 bases). The V and J ends lost 7 bases and 4 bases respectively, with 14 bases between them. The germline V gene encodes CDR1 SQVTM and CDR2 ANQGSEA. This CDR3 spans 12 amino acids. Here the CDR3 reads CSAWDNSYEQYF. The DNA of the CDR3 is TGCAGCGCCTGGGACAATAGTTACGAGCAGTACTTC.

This rearrangement joins TRBV18 to TRBJ2-1; D might be TRBD1 (6 bases). CDR1 and CDR2 from the germline V gene are KGHSH and LQKENI. The CDR3 covers 15 residues. The V and J ends lost 4 bases and 6 bases respectively, with 16 bases between them. Here the CDR3 DNA reads TGTGCCAGCTCACTCTCCCGTGTAGGGGGCAATGAGCAGTTCTTC. It yields the protein CASSLSRVGGNEQFF. The full variable domain, rest sourced from reference TRBV18 and TRBJ2-1, is NAGVMQNPRHLVRRRGQEARLRCSPMKGHSHVYWYRQLPEEGLKFMVYLQKENIIDESGMPKERFSAEFPKEGPSILRIQQVVRGDSAAYFCASSLSRVGGNEQFFGPGTRLTVL.

The chain links TRBV7-9 to TRBJ2-7; D may be TRBD1 (6 bases). Per the germline V gene, CDR1 is SEHNR and CDR2 is FQNEAQ (reference sequence). This CDR3 region has 14 residues. Trimming pared 6 bases from V and 2 bases from J, leaving 14 bases between. CDR3 protein: CASRRGKTAYEQYF. DNA for the CDR3: TGTGCCAGCAGAAGGGGGAAGACGGCCTACGAGCAGTACTTC.

This clone turned up a few times. V is TRBV2 and J is TRBJ2-3, with D possibly matching TRBD2 (7 bases). Germline V CDR1 and CDR2: SNHLY, FYNNEI. The CDR3 contains 15 residues. Trimming removed 10 bases from V and 11 bases from J, with 28 bases in between. CDR3 residues: CATRIRGGSSPEQYF. The CDR3, as DNA: TGTGCCACCAGGATCAGGGGCGGGAGCTCCCCGGAGCAGTATTTT.

The J gene is TRBJ1-5, the V gene TRBV5-6; D may be TRBD1 (5 bases). Trimming took off 1 base at V and 4 bases at J, with 15 bases between the two ends. The germline V gene has CDR1 SGHDT and CDR2 YYEEEE. This CDR3 has 16 residues. The DNA of the CDR3 is TGTGCCAGCAGCTTGTTTGTGGGGAGGGGTAATCAGCCCCAGCATTTT. Translation gives CASSLFVGRGNQPQHF. The variable domain in full, completed from reference TRBV5-6 and TRBJ1-5, reads DAGVTQSPTHLIKTRGQQVTLRCSPKSGHDTVSWYQQALGQGPQFIFQYYEEEERQRGNFPDRFSGHQFPNYSSELNVNALLLGDSALYLCASSLFVGRGNQPQHFGDGTRLSIL.

This chain joins TRBV6-4 and TRBJ2-1; maybe TRBD2 (6 bases). In germline, CDR1 is MRHNA, CDR2 SNTAGT. The CDR3 contains 17 residues. Trimming removed 3 bases from V and 0 bases from J, with 15 bases in between. The CDR3 DNA reads as TGTGCCAGCAGTGAAGCTAGCGAACGAGACTCCTACAATGAGCAGTTCTTC. It specifies CASSEASERDSYNEQFF.

The chain has TRBV5-4 and TRBJ2-3; D possibly corresponds to TRBD2 (7 bases). Trimming took off 4 bases at V and 4 bases at J, with 19 bases between the two ends. This CDR3 is 16 amino acids long. In germline, CDR1 is SGHNT, CDR2 YYREEE (reference sequence). The DNA for the CDR3 is TGTGCCAGCAGCCGAGGGGGGGAATTGAGCCCAGATACGCAGTATTTT. This codes for CASSRGGELSPDTQYF.

V gene TRBV6-1 combines with J gene TRBJ2-7; 10 nucleotides line up with TRBD2. CDR1 and CDR2 from the germline V gene are MNHNS and SASEGT. This CDR3 region has 16 residues. The junction had 10 bases not matched to a gene; V was cut back by 2 bases and J by 6 bases. The CDR3 DNA reads TGTGCCAGCAGTGAAAAAGGGACTAGCGTGTATTCCGAGCAGTACTTC. This gives the protein CASSEKGTSVYSEQYF.

The chain employs TRBV6-1 and TRBJ2-7; the match to TRBD2 covers 10 bases. CDR3 size: 14 residues. After removal of 6 bases from V and 7 bases from J, the junction contained 9 bases not matched to a gene. From germline, CDR1 is MNHNS and CDR2 SASEGT. CDR3 DNA: TGTGCCAGCAGGGCCAGCGGGAGGGCCCGGGAGCAGTACTTC. It translates to CASRASGRAREQYF.

The chain combines TRBV6-5 with TRBJ2-1, with 11 nucleotides matching TRBD2. Unmatched junction bases numbered 1, after V lost 4 bases and J lost 5 bases. This CDR3 region has 14 residues. Germline V lookup: CDR1 MNHEY, CDR2 SVGAGI. The DNA of the CDR3 is TGTGCCAGCAGTTGGGGACTAGCGGACAATGAGCAGTTCTTC. It translates to CASSWGLADNEQFF.

The rearrangement uses TRBV7-9 and TRBJ1-3; perhaps TRBD1 as D (5 bases). Germline assignment: CDR1 SEHNR and CDR2 FQNEAQ (reference sequence). Trimming removed 3 bases at V and 3 bases at J, with 12 bases between. The CDR3 sequence is 15 residues long. This CDR3 is CASSFRGGGGNTIYF. The CDR3 DNA is TGTGCCAGCAGCTTCCGCGGGGGAGGTGGAAACACCATATATTTT.